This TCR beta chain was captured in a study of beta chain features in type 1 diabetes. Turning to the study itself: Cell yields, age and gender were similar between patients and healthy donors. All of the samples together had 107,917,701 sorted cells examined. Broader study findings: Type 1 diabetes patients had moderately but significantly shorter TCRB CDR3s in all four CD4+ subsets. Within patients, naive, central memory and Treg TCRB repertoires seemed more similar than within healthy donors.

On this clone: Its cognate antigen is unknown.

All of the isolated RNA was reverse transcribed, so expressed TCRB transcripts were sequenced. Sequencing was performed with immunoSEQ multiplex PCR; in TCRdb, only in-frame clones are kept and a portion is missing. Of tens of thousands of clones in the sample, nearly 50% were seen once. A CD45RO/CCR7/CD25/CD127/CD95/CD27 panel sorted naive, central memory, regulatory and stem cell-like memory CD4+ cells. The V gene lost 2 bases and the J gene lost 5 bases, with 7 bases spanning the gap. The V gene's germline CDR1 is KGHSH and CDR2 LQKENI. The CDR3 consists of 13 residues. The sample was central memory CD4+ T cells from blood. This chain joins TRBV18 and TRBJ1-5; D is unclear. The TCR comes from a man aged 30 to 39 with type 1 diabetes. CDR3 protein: CASSPGEDQPQHF. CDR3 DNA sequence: TGTGCCAGCTCACCAGGGGAGGATCAGCCCCAGCATTTT.